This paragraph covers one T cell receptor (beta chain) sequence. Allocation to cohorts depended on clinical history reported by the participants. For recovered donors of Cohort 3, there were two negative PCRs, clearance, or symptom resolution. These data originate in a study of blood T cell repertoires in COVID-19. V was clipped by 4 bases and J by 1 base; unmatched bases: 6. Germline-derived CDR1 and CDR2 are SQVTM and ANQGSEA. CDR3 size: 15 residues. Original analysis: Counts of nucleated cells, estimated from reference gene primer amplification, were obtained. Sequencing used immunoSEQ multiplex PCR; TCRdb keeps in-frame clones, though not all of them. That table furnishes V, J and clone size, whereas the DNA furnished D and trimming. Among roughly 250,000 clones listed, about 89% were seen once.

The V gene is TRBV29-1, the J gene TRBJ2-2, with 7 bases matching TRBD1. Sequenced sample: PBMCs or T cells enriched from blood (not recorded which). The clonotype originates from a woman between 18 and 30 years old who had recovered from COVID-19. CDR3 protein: CSVGADRRNTGELFF. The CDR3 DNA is TGCAGCGTTGGGGCGGACAGGCGGAACACCGGGGAGCTGTTTTTT.